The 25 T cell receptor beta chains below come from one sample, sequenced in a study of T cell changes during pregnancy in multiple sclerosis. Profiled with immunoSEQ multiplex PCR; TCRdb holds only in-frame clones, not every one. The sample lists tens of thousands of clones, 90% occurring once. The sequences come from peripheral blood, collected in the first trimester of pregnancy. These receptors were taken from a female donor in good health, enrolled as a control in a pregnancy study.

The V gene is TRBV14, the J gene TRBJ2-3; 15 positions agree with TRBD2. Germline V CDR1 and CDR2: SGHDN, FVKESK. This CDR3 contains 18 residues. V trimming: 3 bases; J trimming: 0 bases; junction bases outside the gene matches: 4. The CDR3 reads CASSHGLAGGSSTDTQYF. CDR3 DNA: TGTGCCAGCAGCCACGGACTAGCGGGAGGGTCTAGCACAGATACGCAGTATTTT.

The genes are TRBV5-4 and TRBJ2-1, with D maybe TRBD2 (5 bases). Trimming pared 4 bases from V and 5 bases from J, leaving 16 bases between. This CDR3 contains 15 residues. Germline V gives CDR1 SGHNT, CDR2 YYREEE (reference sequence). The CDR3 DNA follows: TGTGCCAGCAGCCCCTGGGAAGCGGCGCACAATGAGCAGTTCTTC. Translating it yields CASSPWEAAHNEQFF.

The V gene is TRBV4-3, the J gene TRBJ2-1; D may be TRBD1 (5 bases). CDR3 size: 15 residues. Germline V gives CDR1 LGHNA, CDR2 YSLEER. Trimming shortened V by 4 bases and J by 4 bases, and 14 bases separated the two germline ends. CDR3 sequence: CASSPGKGPYNEQFF. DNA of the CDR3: TGCGCCAGCAGCCCCGGTAAGGGGCCATACAATGAGCAGTTCTTC.

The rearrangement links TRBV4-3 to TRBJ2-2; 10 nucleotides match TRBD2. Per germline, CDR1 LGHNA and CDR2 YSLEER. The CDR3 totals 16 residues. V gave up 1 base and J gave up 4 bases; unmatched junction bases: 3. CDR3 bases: TGCGCCAGCAGCCAAGTAGCGGGAGGAGTCACCGGGGAGCTGTTTTTT. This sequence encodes CASSQVAGGVTGELFF.

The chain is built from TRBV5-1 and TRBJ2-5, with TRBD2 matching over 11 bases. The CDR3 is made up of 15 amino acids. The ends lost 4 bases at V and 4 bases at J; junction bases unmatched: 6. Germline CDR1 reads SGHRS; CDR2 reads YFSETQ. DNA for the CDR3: TGCGCCAGCAGCGCCCTAGCGGGAGGCGGAGAGACCCAGTACTTC. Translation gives CASSALAGGGETQYF.

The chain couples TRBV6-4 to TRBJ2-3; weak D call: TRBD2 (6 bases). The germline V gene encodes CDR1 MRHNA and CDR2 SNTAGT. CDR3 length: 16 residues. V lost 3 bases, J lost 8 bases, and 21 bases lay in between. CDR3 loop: CASSEGLAPPPITQYF. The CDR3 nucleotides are TGTGCCAGCAGTGAGGGGCTAGCGCCACCTCCCATTACGCAGTATTTT.

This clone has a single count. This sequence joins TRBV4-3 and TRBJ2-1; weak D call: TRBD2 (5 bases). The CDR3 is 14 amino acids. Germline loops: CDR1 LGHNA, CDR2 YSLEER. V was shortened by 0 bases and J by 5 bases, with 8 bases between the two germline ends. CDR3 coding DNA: TGCGCCAGCAGCCAAGATAACGGGGACAATGAGCAGTTCTTC. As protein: CASSQDNGDNEQFF.

Here the CDR3 reads CASTRGTYGYTF. The CDR3 nucleotides read TGTGCCAGCACACGGGGTACTTACGGCTACACCTTC. The chain joins TRBV6-5 to TRBJ1-2, with D unresolved. The CDR3 runs 12 residues. Germline CDR1 reads MNHEY; CDR2 reads SVGAGI. Trimming removed 7 bases at V and 8 bases at J, with 14 bases between.

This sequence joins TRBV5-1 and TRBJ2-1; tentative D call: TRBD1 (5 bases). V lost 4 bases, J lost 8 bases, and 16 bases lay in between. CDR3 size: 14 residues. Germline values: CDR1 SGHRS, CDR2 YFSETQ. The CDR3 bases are TGCGCCAGCAGCCCGGTGACAGCTTCCGATGAGCAGTTCTTC. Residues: CASSPVTASDEQFF.

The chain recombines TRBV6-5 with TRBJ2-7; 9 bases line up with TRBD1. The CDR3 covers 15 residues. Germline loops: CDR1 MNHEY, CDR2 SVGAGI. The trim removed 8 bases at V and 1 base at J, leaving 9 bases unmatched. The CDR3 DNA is TGTGCCAGCGGACCCGGGACAGGGACATCCTACGAGCAGTACTTC. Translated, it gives CASGPGTGTSYEQYF.

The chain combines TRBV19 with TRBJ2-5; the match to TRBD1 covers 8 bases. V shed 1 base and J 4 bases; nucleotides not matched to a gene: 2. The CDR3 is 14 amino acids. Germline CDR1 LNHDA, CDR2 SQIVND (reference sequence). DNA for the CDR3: TGTGCCAGTAGTATAGGGACAGGGCTAGAGACCCAGTACTTC. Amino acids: CASSIGTGLETQYF.

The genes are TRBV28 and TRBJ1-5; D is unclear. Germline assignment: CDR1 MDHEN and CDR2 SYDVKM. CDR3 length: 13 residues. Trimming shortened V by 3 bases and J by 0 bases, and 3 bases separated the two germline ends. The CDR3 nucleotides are TGTGCCAGCAGTTTGAGTAGCAATCAGCCCCAGCATTTT. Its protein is CASSLSSNQPQHF.

DNA of the CDR3: TGTGCCAGCAGCGCTGAGAGGAGCGGGAGAGGCACAGATACGCAGTATTTT. The encoded protein is CASSAERSGRGTDTQYF. This sequence joins TRBV9 and TRBJ2-3; 8 nucleotides match TRBD2. The CDR3 consists of 17 residues. The germline V gene has CDR1 SGDLS and CDR2 YYNGEE. With V trimmed by 3 bases and J by 1 base, 10 bases remained unmatched.

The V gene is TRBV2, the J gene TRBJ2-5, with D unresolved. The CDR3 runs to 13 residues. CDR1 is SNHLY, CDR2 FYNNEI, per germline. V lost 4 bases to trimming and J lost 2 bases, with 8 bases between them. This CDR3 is CASSVPSQETQYF. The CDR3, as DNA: TGTGCCAGCAGTGTCCCGTCTCAAGAGACCCAGTACTTC.

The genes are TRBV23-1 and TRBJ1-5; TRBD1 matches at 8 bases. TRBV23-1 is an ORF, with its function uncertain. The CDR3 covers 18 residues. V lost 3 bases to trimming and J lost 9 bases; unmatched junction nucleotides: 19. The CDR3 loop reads CASSHPHSEDRVTLPQHF. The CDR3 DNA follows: TGCGCCAGCAGTCATCCACACTCAGAGGACAGGGTCACGTTGCCCCAGCATTTT.

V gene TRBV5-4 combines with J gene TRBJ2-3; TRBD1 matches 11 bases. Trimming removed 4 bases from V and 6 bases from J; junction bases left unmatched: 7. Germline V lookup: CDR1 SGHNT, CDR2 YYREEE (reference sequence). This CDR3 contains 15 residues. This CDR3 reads CASSRTGGASDTQYF. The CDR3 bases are TGTGCCAGCAGCCGGACAGGGGGCGCATCCGATACGCAGTATTTT.

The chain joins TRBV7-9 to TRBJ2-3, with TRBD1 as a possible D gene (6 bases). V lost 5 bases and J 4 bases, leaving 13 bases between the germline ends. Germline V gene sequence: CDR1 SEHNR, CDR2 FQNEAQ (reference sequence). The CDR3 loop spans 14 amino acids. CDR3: CASSRTGSPDTQYF. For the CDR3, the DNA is TGTGCCAGCAGCCGTACAGGGAGCCCAGATACGCAGTATTTT.

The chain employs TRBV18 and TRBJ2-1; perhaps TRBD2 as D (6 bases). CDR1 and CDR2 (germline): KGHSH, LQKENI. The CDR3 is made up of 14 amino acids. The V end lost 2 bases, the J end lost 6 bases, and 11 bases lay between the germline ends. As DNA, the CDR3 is TGTGCCAGCTCACCAGGAATGGAGGGCAATGAGCAGTTCTTC. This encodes CASSPGMEGNEQFF.

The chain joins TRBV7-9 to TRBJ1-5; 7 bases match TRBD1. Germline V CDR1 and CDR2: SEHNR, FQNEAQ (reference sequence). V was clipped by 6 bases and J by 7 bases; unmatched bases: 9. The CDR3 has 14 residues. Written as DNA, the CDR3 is TGTGCCAGCAGGTACAAGGGGGCTCGGCAGCCCCAGCATTTT. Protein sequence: CASRYKGARQPQHF.

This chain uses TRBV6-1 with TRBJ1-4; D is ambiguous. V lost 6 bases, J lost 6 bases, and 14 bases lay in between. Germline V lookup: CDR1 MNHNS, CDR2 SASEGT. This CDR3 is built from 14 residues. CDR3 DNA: TGTGCCAGCAGCCGGACCGGGAGATATGAAAAACTGTTTTTT. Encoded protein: CASSRTGRYEKLFF.

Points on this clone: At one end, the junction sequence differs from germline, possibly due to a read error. CDR3 loop: CAGSVGTDYGYTF. DNA of the CDR3: TGTGCCGGCAGCGTCGGGACAGACTATGGCTACACCTTC. The chain employs TRBV9 and TRBJ1-2, with 7 positions matching TRBD1. CDR1 is SGDLS and CDR2 is YYNGEE in the germline V gene. The CDR3 has 13 residues.

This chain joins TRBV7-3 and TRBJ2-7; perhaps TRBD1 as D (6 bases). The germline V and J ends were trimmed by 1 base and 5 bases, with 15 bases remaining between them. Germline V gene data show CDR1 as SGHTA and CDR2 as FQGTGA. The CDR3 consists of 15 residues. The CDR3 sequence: CASSLRSARTDEQYF. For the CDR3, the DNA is TGTGCCAGCAGCTTAAGGTCAGCAAGGACAGACGAGCAGTACTTC.

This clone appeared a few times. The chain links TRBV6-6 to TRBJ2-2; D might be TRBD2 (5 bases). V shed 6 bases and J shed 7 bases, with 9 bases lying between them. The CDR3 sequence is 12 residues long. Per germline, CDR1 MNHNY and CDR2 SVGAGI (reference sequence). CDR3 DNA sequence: TGTGCCAGCAGGTCAGGAGGCGGGGAGCTGTTTTTT. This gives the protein CASRSGGGELFF.

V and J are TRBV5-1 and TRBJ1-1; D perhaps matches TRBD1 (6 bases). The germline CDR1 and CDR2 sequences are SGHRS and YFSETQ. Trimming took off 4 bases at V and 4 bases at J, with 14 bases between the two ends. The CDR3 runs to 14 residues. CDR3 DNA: TGCGCCAGCAGCCCAGGGACATCTGGCACTGAAGCTTTCTTT. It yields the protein CASSPGTSGTEAFF.

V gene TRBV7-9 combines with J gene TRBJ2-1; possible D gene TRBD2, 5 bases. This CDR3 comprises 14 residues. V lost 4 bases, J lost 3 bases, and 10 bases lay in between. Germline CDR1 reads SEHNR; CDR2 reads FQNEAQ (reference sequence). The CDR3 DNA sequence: TGTGCCAGCAGCTCTGGACTCAACTACAATGAGCAGTTCTTC. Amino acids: CASSSGLNYNEQFF.